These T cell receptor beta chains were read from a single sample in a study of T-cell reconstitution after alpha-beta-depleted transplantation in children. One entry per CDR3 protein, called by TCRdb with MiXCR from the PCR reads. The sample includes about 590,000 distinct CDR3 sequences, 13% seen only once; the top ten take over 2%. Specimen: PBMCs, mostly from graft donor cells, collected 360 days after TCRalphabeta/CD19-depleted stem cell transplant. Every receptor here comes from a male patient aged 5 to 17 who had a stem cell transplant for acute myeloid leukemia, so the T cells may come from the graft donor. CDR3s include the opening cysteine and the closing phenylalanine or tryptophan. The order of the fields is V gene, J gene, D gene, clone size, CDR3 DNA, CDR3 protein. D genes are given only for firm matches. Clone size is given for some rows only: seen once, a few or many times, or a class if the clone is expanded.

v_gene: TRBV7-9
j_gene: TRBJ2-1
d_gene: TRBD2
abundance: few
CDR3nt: TGTGCCAGCAGCACACCACGAGGGACTAGAGTTGATGAGCAGTTCTTC
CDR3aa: CASSTPRGTRVDEQFF

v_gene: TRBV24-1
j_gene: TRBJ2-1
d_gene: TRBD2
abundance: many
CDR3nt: TGTGCCACCAGTGATTTACGGGAGGGAATCAACAATGAGCAGTTCTTC
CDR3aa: CATSDLREGINNEQFF

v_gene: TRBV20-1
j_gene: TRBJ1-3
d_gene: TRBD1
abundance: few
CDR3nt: TGCAGTGCTAGAGATGGCTCGGGACAGGGGAGAAACACCATATATTTT
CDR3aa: CSARDGSGQGRNTIYF

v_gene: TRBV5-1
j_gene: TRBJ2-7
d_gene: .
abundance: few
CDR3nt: TGCGCCAGCAGCCCTTGGGACTGGACGCGATACGAGCAGTACTTC
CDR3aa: CASSPWDWTRYEQYF

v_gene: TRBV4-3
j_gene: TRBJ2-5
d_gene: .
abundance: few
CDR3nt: TGCGCCAGCAGCCAAGATATAGCATCCGCGGGGACCCAGTACTTC
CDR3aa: CASSQDIASAGTQYF

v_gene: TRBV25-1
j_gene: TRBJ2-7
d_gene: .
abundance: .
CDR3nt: TGTGCCAGCAGTGAACACAGGTTCAGCGACGAGCAGTACTTC
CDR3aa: CASSEHRFSDEQYF

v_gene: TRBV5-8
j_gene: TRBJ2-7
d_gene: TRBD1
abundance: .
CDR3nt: TGTGCCAGCAGAAACAGGGGGCGTCCCTCCTACGAGCAGTACTTC
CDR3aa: CASRNRGRPSYEQYF

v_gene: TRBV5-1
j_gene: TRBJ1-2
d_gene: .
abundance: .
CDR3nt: TGCGCCAGCTCCGACAGTCGGTACTATGGCTACACCTTC
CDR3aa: CASSDSRYYGYTF

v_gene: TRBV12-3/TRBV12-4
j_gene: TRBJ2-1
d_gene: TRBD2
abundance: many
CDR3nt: TGTGCCAGCAGTTTAGGGGGGGGACCCCACGGCGAGCAGTTCTTC
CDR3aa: CASSLGGGPHGEQFF

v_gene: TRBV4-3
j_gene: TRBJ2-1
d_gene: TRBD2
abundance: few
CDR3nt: TGCGCCAGCAGCCAATTAGCGGGAGGGCTCGGCAATGAGCAGTTCTTC
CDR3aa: CASSQLAGGLGNEQFF

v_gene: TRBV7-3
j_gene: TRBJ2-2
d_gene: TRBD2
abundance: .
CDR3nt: TGTGCCAGCAGCTCACTAGCGGGAGATTTCGGGGAGCTGTTTTTT
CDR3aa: CASSSLAGDFGELFF

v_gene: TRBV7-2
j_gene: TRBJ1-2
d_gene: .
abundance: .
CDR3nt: .
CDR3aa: CASSFGQGAYTF

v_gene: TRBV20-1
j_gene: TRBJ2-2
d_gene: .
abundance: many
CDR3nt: TGCAGTGCTACAAAAACAGGGCACGGGGAGCTGTTTTTT
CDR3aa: CSATKTGHGELFF

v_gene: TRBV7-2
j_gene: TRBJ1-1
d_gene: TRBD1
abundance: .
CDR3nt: TGTGCCAGCAGCTTTAACAGGGGGCTCACTGAAGCTTTCTTT
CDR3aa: CASSFNRGLTEAFF

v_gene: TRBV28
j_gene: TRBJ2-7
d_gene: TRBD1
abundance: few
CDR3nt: TGTGCCAGCAGTTCGCCCATGGGACAGTACCTATGGGAGCAGTACTTC
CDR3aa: CASSSPMGQYLWEQYF

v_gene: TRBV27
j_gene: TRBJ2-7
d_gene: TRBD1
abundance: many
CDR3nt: TGTGCCAGCAGCGGGACAGGGGGATACGAGCAGTACTTC
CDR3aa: CASSGTGGYEQYF

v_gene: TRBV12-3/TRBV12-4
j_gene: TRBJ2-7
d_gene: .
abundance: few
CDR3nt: TGTGCCAGCAGTTTAGCCCTTCAGGGACGACCCGAGCAGTACTTC
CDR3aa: CASSLALQGRPEQYF

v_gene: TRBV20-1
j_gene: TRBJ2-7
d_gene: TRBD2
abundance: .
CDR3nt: TGCAGTGCCCAGCGGGGGCCCTACGAGCAGTACTTC
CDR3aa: CSAQRGPYEQYF

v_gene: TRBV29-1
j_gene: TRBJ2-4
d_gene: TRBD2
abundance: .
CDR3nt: TGCAGCGTCGCAGCGGGAGGAATTCGATCCAAAAACATTCAGTACTTC
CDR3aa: CSVAAGGIRSKNIQYF

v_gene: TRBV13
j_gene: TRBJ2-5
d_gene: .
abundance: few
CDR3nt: TGTGCCAGCAGCCGTGGCTTACTAGGAGAGACCCAGTACTTC
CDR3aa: CASSRGLLGETQYF

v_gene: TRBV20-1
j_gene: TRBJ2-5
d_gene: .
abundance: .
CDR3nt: TGCAGTGCTAGTACTAACACAGCGACAGAGACCCAGTACTTC
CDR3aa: CSASTNTATETQYF

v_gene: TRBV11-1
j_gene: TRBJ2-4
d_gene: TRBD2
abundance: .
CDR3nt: TGTGCCAGCAGCCCCGGGACTAGCGGGAGTATTCGTAGGGCCAAAAACATTCAGTACTTC
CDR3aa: CASSPGTSGSIRRAKNIQYF

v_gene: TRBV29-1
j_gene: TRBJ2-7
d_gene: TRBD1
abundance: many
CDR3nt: TGCAGCGTAAGAGGGCCGGGACAGATCTACGAGCAGTACTTC
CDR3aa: CSVRGPGQIYEQYF

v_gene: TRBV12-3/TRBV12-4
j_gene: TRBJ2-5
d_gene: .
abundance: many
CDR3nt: TGTGCCAGCAGTTTAGCGGGTTCATGGGCGGCAGAGACCCAGTACTTC
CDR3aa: CASSLAGSWAAETQYF

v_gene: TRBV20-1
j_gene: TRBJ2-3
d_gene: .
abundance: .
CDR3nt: TGCAGTGCTAGGAGCGGGTTCGATACGCAGTATTTT
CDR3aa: CSARSGFDTQYF

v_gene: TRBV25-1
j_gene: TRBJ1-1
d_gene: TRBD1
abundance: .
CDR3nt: TGTGCCAGCAGTGAATATGGGGGACAGGGAGGAGCTGAAGCTTTCTTT
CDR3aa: CASSEYGGQGGAEAFF

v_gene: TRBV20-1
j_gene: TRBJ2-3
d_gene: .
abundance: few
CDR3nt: TGCAGTGCTAGGGACAGGCCGACTAGCCCAATCACAGATACGCAGTATTTT
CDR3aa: CSARDRPTSPITDTQYF

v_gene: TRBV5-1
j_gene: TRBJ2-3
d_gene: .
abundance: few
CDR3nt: TGCGCCAGCAGCCCCGGACACGCAGATACGCAGTATTTT
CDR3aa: CASSPGHADTQYF

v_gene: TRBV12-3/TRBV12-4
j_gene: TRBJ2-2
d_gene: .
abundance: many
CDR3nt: TGTGCCAGCAGTTTAGAGGGACACACCGGGGAGCTGTTTTTT
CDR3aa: CASSLEGHTGELFF

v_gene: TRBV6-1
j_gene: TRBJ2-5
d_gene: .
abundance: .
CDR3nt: TGTGCCAGCAGTAGCCGGAGTGAGGTACCCCAAGAGACCCAGTACTTC
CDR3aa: CASSSRSEVPQETQYF

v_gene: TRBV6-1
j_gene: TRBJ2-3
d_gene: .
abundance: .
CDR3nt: TGTGCCAGCAGAAAGTCGGGCACAGATACGCAGTATTTT
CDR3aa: CASRKSGTDTQYF

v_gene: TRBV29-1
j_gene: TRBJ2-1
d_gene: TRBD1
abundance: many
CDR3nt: TGCAGCGTTGGCCGGGGACAGTACAATGAGCAGTTCTTC
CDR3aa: CSVGRGQYNEQFF

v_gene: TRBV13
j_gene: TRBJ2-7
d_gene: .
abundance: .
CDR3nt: TGTGCCAGCAGCTTAGACGGCTTAGGACGTTACGAGCAGTACTTC
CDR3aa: CASSLDGLGRYEQYF

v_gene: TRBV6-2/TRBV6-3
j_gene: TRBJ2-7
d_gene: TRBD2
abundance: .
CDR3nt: TGTGCCAGTAGACTAGCGGGGATCTACGAGCAGTACTTC
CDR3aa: CASRLAGIYEQYF

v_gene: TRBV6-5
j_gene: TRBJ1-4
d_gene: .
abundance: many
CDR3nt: TGTGCCAGCAGTTACTCGCGTTTCGGTGAAAAACTGTTTTTT
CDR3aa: CASSYSRFGEKLFF

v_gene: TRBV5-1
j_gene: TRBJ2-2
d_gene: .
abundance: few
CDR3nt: TGCGCCAGCAGCTGGGGGGTATGGAACACCGGGGAGCTGTTTTTT
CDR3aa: CASSWGVWNTGELFF